Listed below are T cell receptor beta chains from one sample, sequenced in a study of cytomegalovirus exposure and HLA in healthy donors. Using immunoSEQ multiplex PCR, the repertoire was profiled, and TCRdb retains in-frame clones only, with some absent. Of 130,000 or so clones in the sample, around 80% are singletons; the top ten hold about 3.2%. Sequencing input: PBMCs. The receptors stem from a man aged 18 to 30 in good health and CMV-seropositive. Each CDR3 is given with its conserved first and last residue. The order of the fields is J gene, V gene, clone size, D gene, CDR3 length, CDR3 protein, CDR3 DNA. The D gene is left open where the match is weak. Size is stated for part of the rows, as once, few or many counts, or as a class when the clone is expanded.

TRBJ2-5	TRBV9	NA	TRBD2	17	CASSEEEGLAGQETQYF	TGTGCCAGCAGCGAGGAGGAGGGACTAGCGGGACAAGAGACCCAGTACTTC
TRBJ1-4	TRBV5-1	NA	NA	16	CASSLNTGLANEKLFF	TGCGCCAGCAGCCTAAACACAGGGTTGGCTAATGAAAAACTGTTTTTT
TRBJ2-2	TRBV12-1	NA	NA	17	CASSPSSRGLNTGELFF	TGTGCCAGCAGCCCAAGCTCAAGGGGCCTGAACACCGGGGAGCTGTTTTTT
TRBJ2-1	TRBV7-9	NA	NA	15	CASRQSGSGHNEQFF	TGTGCCAGCAGACAATCAGGTAGCGGTCACAATGAGCAGTTCTTC
TRBJ2-7	TRBV30	NA	TRBD2	15	CAWSSGLAGGGEQYF	TGTGCCTGGAGTTCCGGACTAGCGGGAGGTGGCGAGCAGTACTTC
TRBJ2-3	TRBV19	NA	NA	15	CASSILDSSTDTQYF	TGTGCCAGTAGTATACTCGACAGTAGCACAGATACGCAGTATTTT
TRBJ2-7	TRBV28	NA	TRBD1	16	CASSPQRTGGVYEQYF	TGTGCCAGCAGTCCCCAGAGGACAGGGGGAGTCTACGAGCAGTACTTC
TRBJ2-7	TRBV6-5	NA	TRBD1	15	CASSREGGQEVKQYF	TGTGCCAGCAGCCGAGAGGGCGGACAGGAGGTGAAGCAGTACTTC
TRBJ2-6	TRBV11-2	NA	NA	16	CASSSQVSSGANVLTF	TGTGCCAGCAGCTCACAGGTTAGCTCTGGGGCCAACGTCCTGACTTTC
TRBJ2-7	TRBV5-8	NA	TRBD1	15	CASSLRRDRSYEQYF	TGTGCCAGCAGCTTGCGTCGGGACAGGTCCTACGAGCAGTACTTC
TRBJ2-5	TRBV15	NA	TRBD1	16	CATSRRTGTAEETQYF	TGTGCCACCAGCAGAAGGACCGGGACAGCAGAAGAGACCCAGTACTTC
TRBJ1-1	TRBV10-1	NA	NA	16	CASSESVWAPNAEAFF	TGCGCCAGCAGTGAGTCGGTTTGGGCGCCGAACGCTGAAGCTTTCTTT
TRBJ1-3	TRBV19	NA	NA	14	CASSILGTGNTIYF	TGTGCCAGTAGTATTCTAGGTACTGGAAACACCATATATTTT
TRBJ1-5	TRBV28	NA	NA	13	CASRLLESQPQHF	TGTGCCAGCAGGTTGTTGGAGAGTCAGCCCCAGCATTTT
TRBJ2-1	TRBV9	NA	TRBD2	14	CASSVASGPNEQFF	TGTGCCAGCAGCGTCGCTAGCGGGCCCAATGAGCAGTTCTTC
TRBJ2-5	TRBV2	NA	TRBD2	15	CASSGLAGVGETQYF	TGTGCCAGCAGTGGACTAGCGGGAGTGGGAGAGACCCAGTACTTC
TRBJ2-1	TRBV30	NA	NA	13	CAWSPGVGDEQFF	TGTGCCTGGAGTCCCGGGGTTGGGGATGAGCAGTTCTTC
TRBJ1-1	TRBV27	NA	TRBD1	13	CASSDRGVTEAFF	TGTGCCAGCAGCGACAGGGGCGTCACTGAAGCTTTCTTT
TRBJ2-2	TRBV29-1	once	NA	12	CSSWALTGELFF	TGCAGCTCCTGGGCTTTAACCGGGGAGCTGTTTTTT
TRBJ2-6	TRBV5-1	NA	TRBD1	18	CASSEVGTGTSGANVLTF	TGCGCCAGCAGCGAAGTGGGGACAGGCACCTCTGGGGCCAACGTCCTGACTTTC
TRBJ2-2	TRBV30	NA	NA	14	CAWSRGLGTGELFF	TGTGCCTGGAGTAGAGGGCTTGGCACCGGGGAGCTGTTTTTT
TRBJ2-1	TRBV14	NA	NA	14	CASSQADGEYEQFF	TGTGCCAGCAGCCAAGCCGACGGGGAGTATGAGCAGTTCTTC
TRBJ2-7	TRBV9	NA	TRBD2	15	CASSVEAGLTYEQYF	TGTGCCAGCAGCGTAGAAGCGGGACTAACCTACGAGCAGTACTTC
TRBJ2-4	TRBV10-3	NA	TRBD1	15	CAIGTGLGSKNIQYF	TGTGCCATCGGGACAGGGCTGGGGTCCAAAAACATTCAGTACTTC
TRBJ1-1	TRBV6-5	NA	NA	14	CASSSGGLDTEAFF	TGTGCCAGCAGCTCTGGGGGGTTGGACACTGAAGCTTTCTTT
TRBJ1-1	TRBV10-1	once	TRBD1	14	CASSHDRDGTEAFF	TGCGCCAGCAGCCATGACAGGGATGGAACTGAAGCTTTCTTT
TRBJ2-2	TRBV29-1	few	TRBD1	14	CSVEDRGNTGELFF	TGCAGCGTCGAAGACAGGGGTAACACCGGGGAGCTGTTTTTT
TRBJ2-1	TRBV15	NA	NA	14	CATSLETGFNEQFF	TGTGCCACCAGCTTGGAAACAGGGTTTAATGAGCAGTTCTTC
TRBJ1-3	TRBV2	NA	TRBD1	16	CASSEGQGLYGNTIYF	TGTGCCAGCAGTGAAGGACAGGGGCTTTATGGAAACACCATATATTTT
TRBJ2-3	TRBV27	NA	NA	13	CASSLQITDTQYF	TGTGCCAGCAGTTTACAGATCACAGATACGCAGTATTTT
TRBJ2-2	TRBV19	NA	NA	12	CASSIGQGKLFF	TGTGCCAGTAGTATAGGGCAGGGGAAGCTGTTTTTT
TRBJ2-7	TRBV6-6	NA	TRBD1	15	CASSYQGQGEDEQYF	TGTGCCAGCAGTTATCAGGGACAGGGCGAGGACGAGCAGTACTTC
TRBJ2-7	TRBV27	NA	TRBD2	16	CASSPWTGGRAREQYF	TGTGCCAGCAGTCCCTGGACTGGCGGGAGGGCCAGGGAGCAGTACTTC
TRBJ2-6	TRBV5-4	few	NA	15	CASSPEGSGANVLTF	TGTGCCAGCAGCCCGGAGGGTTCTGGGGCCAACGTCCTGACTTTC
TRBJ2-6	TRBV7-8	few	TRBD1	17	CASSADPDRAGANVLTF	TGTGCCAGCAGCGCCGACCCCGACAGGGCTGGGGCCAACGTCCTGACTTTC
TRBJ1-5	TRBV6-1	NA	TRBD1	15	CASSNRGIGNQPQHF	TGTGCCAGCAGTAACAGGGGTATTGGCAATCAGCCCCAGCATTTT
TRBJ2-7	TRBV4-1	NA	TRBD1	16	CASSQEGQGLSYEQYF	TGCGCCAGCAGCCAAGAAGGACAGGGGCTATCCTACGAGCAGTACTTC
TRBJ1-2	TRBV28	NA	NA	16	CASTLRGWQGGYGYTF	TGTGCCAGCACCCTTAGGGGGTGGCAGGGCGGCTATGGCTACACCTTC
TRBJ2-5	TRBV6-5	NA	TRBD1	15	CASSPGTGVLDNQYF	TGTGCCAGCAGTCCCGGGACAGGGGTCCTCGATAACCAGTACTTC
TRBJ2-1	TRBV5-1	once	TRBD2	15	CASSLYSGIYNEQFF	TGCGCCAGCAGCTTGTACAGCGGGATCTACAATGAGCAGTTCTTC
TRBJ2-1	TRBV27	NA	NA	12	CASSPSYNEQFF	TGTGCCAGCAGCCCGTCCTACAATGAGCAGTTCTTC
TRBJ2-7	TRBV28	once	NA	15	CASSLPGSRDDEQYF	TGTGCCAGCAGCCTACCGGGATCTAGAGACGACGAGCAGTACTTC
TRBJ1-1	TRBV5-1	NA	TRBD1	15	CASSLQGQGVTEAFF	TGCGCCAGCAGCCTCCAAGGGCAGGGGGTCACTGAAGCTTTCTTT
TRBJ1-4	TRBV5-4	NA	NA	14	CASSRTAYNEKLFF	TGTGCCAGCAGCCGGACAGCTTATAATGAAAAACTGTTTTTT
TRBJ1-2	TRBV9	NA	NA	20	CASSVALGGRQAAANYGYTF	TGTGCCAGCAGCGTAGCCCTCGGAGGGAGGCAGGCGGCCGCTAACTATGGCTACACCTTC
TRBJ1-2	TRBV5-1	NA	TRBD1	16	CASSFGLHRGGDGYTF	TGCGCCAGCAGCTTCGGGCTTCACAGGGGAGGCGATGGCTACACCTTC
TRBJ2-1	TRBV27	NA	TRBD1	12	CASTDRDYEQFF	TGTGCCAGCACGGACAGGGACTATGAGCAGTTCTTC
TRBJ2-2	TRBV27	NA	NA	15	CASRSDSLNTGELFF	TGTGCCAGCAGATCGGACAGTCTGAACACCGGGGAGCTGTTTTTT
TRBJ2-7	TRBV9	NA	NA	14	CASSVGSGGYEQYF	TGTGCCAGCAGCGTAGGCAGCGGCGGCTACGAGCAGTACTTC
TRBJ2-7	TRBV30	NA	NA	16	CAWSPTFRPTLYEQYF	TGTGCCTGGAGTCCCACCTTCAGGCCCACTTTGTACGAGCAGTACTTC
TRBJ2-1	TRBV29-1	NA	NA	14	CSVTPEGKGNEQFF	TGCAGCGTCACTCCGGAGGGAAAGGGTAATGAGCAGTTCTTC
TRBJ2-2	TRBV7-2	NA	NA	14	CASSSDSNTGELFF	TGTGCCAGCAGCTCGGACAGTAACACCGGGGAGCTGTTTTTT
TRBJ1-1	TRBV6-5	NA	TRBD1	14	CASTHRGQITEAFF	TGTGCCAGCACCCACAGGGGGCAGATTACTGAAGCTTTCTTT
TRBJ1-1	TRBV5-1	NA	NA	13	CASSLIVNTEAFF	TGCGCCAGCAGCTTGATAGTGAACACTGAAGCTTTCTTT
TRBJ2-1	TRBV5-1	NA	NA	15	CASSLLGGAYNEQFF	TGCGCCAGCAGCTTGTTGGGGGGAGCCTACAATGAGCAGTTCTTC
TRBJ2-5	TRBV6-6	few	NA	14	CASRLGSLTETQYF	TGTGCCAGCAGACTCGGGAGTCTGACTGAGACCCAGTACTTC
TRBJ2-7	TRBV5-1	NA	TRBD1	14	CASSLGQGADEQYF	TGCGCCAGCAGCTTGGGACAGGGGGCCGACGAGCAGTACTTC
TRBJ1-1	TRBV6-1	NA	NA	14	CASSEIPTDTEAFF	TGTGCCAGCAGTGAAATCCCTACTGACACTGAAGCTTTCTTT
TRBJ1-5	TRBV6-6	NA	NA	15	CASTSDGNSNQPQHF	TGTGCCAGCACCTCGGACGGGAATAGCAATCAGCCCCAGCATTTT
TRBJ2-5	TRBV10-3	NA	NA	14	CAISVSPDRETQYF	TGTGCCATCAGTGTCTCCCCAGACAGGGAGACCCAGTACTTC